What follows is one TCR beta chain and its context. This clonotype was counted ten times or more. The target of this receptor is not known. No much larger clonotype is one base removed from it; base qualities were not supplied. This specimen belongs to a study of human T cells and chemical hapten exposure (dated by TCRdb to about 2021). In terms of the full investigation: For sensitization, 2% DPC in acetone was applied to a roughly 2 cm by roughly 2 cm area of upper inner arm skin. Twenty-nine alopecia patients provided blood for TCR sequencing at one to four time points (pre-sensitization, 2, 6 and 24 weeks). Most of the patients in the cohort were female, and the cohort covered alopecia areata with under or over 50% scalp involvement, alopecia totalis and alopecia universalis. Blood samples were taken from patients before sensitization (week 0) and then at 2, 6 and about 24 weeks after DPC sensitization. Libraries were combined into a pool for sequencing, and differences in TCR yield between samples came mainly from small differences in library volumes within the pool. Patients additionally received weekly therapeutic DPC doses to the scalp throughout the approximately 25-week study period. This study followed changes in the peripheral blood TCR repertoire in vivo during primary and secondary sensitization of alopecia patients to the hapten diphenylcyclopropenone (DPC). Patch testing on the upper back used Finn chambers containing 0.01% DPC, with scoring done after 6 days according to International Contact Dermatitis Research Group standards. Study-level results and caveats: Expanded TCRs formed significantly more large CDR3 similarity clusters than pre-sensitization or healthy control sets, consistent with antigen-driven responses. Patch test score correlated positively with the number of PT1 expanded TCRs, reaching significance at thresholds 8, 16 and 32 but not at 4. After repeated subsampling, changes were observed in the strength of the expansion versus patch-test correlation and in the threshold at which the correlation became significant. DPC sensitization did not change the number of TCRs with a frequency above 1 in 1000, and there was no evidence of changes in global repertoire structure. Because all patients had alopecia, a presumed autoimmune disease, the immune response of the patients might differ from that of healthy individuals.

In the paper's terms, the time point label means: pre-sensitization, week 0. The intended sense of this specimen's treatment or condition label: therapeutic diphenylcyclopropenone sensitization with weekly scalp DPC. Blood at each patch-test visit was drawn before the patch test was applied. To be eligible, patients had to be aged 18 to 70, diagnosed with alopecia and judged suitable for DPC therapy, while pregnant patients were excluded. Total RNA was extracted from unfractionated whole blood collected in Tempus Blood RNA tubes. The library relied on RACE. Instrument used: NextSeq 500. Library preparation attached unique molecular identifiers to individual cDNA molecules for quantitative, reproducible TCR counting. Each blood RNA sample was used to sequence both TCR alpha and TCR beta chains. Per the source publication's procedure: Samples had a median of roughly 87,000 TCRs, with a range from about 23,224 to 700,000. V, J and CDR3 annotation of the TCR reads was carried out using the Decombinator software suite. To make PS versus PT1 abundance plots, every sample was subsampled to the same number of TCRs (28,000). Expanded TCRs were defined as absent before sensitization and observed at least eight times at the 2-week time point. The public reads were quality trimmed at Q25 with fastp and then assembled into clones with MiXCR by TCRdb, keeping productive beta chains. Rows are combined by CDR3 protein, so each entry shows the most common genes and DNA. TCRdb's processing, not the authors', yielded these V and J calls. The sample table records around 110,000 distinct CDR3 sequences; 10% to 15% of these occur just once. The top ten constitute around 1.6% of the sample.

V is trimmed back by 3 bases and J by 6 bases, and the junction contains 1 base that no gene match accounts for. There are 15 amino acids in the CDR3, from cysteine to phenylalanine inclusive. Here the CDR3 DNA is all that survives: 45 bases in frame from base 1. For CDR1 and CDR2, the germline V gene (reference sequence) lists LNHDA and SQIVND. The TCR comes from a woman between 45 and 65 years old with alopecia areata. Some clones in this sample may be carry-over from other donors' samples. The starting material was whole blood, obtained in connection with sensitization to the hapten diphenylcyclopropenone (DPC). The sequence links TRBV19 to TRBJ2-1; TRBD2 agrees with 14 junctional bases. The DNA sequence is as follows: TGTGCCAGTAGTATGGGGACTAGCGGGAGCAATGAGCAGTTCTTC. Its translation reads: CASSMGTSGSNEQFF.